Here is one T cell receptor (beta chain) with its context. Its antigen is unidentified. This sample is drawn from a study of cytomegalovirus exposure and HLA in healthy donors. Researchers ran the PCR with 60 Vbeta and 13 Jbeta primers. The table came from immunoSEQ multiplex PCR; TCRdb's copy has only in-frame clones and leaves some out. The sample spans some 120,000 clones; the ten largest clones claim roughly 0.94%. The study, taken as a whole, reports: Later on, an analysis found that several of the most significant clusters appeared to be linked to common viral pathogens, which included parvovirus B19. The study listed around 150 cytomegalovirus-associated TCR beta chains. Trimming of TCR beta V- and J-genes showed a link, identified in a later analysis, to a missense DCLRE1C variant. HLA allele associations emerged for some 16,000 TCR beta sequences in a later analysis, at 0.05 false discovery rate.

Germline V lookup: CDR1 MNHEY, CDR2 SVGAGI. This CDR3 has 16 residues. V shed 4 bases, J shed 5 bases, and the junction held 7 bases outside the gene matches. The sample consisted of PBMCs. This clonotype was obtained from a man aged 18 to 30 in good health and CMV-seronegative. V gene TRBV6-5 combines with J gene TRBJ2-5, with 13 bases lining up with TRBD2. The CDR3 is CASSWGTTSGGETQYF. The DNA of the CDR3 is TGTGCCAGCAGTTGGGGAACGACTAGCGGGGGGGAGACCCAGTACTTC.